Listed below are T cell receptor beta chains from one sample, sequenced in a study of T cells after yellow fever vaccination. Using its own MiXCR run on the 5' RACE reads, TCRdb lists one record per CDR3 protein. The data show more than 300,000 distinct CDR3 sequences, about 10% seen once. The sample here was CD4+ T cells sorted from PBMCs, taken 45 days after the yellow fever booster vaccination. The receptors derive from a man between 18 and 35 years old who received the YFV17D yellow fever vaccine. The CDR3 runs from the conserved cysteine through the conserved F or W. D genes are given only for firm matches. Clone size is shown for a subset of rows, as once, few, many or a class of expanded clone.

>NA|TRBJ2-1|NA|TRBV30
CAWSANNEQFF
TGTGCCTGGAGTGCGAACAATGAGCAGTTCTTC
>NA|TRBJ2-2|NA|TRBV5-1
CASSLLPPEGELFF
TGCGCCAGCAGCTTGCTTCCCCCTGAGGGGGAGCTGTTTTTT
>NA|TRBJ2-1|few|TRBV7-9
CARGEKNEQFF
TGTGCTAGGGGTGAAAAGAATGAGCAGTTCTTC
>NA|TRBJ2-3|NA|TRBV24-1
CATSDGRMFGDTQYF
TGTGCCACCAGTGATGGTCGGATGTTTGGAGATACGCAGTATTTT
>TRBD1|TRBJ1-6|few|TRBV7-9
CASSQAGQGGSPLHF
TGTGCCAGCAGCCAGGCGGGACAGGGGGGATCACCCCTCCACTTT
>NA|TRBJ1-1|few|TRBV7-6
CASSPRGKGKTEAFF
TGTGCCAGCAGCCCCCGGGGGAAAGGAAAGACTGAAGCTTTCTTT
>NA|TRBJ1-2|few|TRBV9
CASSVMGFYTF
TGTGCCAGCAGCGTAATGGGATTCTACACCTTC
>NA|TRBJ2-5|NA|TRBV12-3/TRBV12-4
CASSLARGAPSRETQYF
TGTGCCAGCAGTTTAGCAAGGGGCGCCCCTTCGCGGGAGACCCAGTACTTC
>NA|TRBJ2-3|few|TRBV2
CASRSRESTDTQYF
TGTGCCAGCAGGTCCAGGGAGAGCACAGATACGCAGTATTTT
>TRBD2|TRBJ2-1|NA|TRBV12-3/TRBV12-4
CASSLVGGPHEQFF
TGTGCCAGCAGTTTAGTGGGAGGGCCCCATGAGCAGTTCTTC
>NA|TRBJ2-5|many|TRBV4-2
CASSQERRETQYF
TGTGCCAGCAGCCAAGAACGGAGAGAGACCCAGTACTTC
>NA|TRBJ1-1|NA|TRBV11-2
CASSLWVSEAFF
TGTGCCAGCAGCTTATGGGTCTCTGAAGCTTTCTTT
>NA|TRBJ2-3|few|TRBV20-1
CSASPFVGTTDTQYF
TGCAGTGCTAGCCCCTTTGTCGGAACCACAGATACGCAGTATTTT
>NA|TRBJ2-5|NA|TRBV7-2
CASSLIQGIETQYF
TGTGCCAGCAGCTTAATACAGGGTATAGAGACCCAGTACTTC
>NA|TRBJ1-2|many|TRBV5-6
CASSLDRIWARGYTF
TGTGCCAGCAGCTTGGACAGGATATGGGCGAGAGGCTACACCTTC
>TRBD1|TRBJ2-7|few|TRBV12-3/TRBV12-4
CASSGRDRSYYEQYF
TGTGCCAGCAGTGGCCGGGACAGGTCCTATTACGAGCAGTACTTC
>NA|TRBJ2-1|NA|TRBV14
CASSQDRLATSYNEQFF
TGTGCCAGCAGCCAAGATCGGCTTGCGACGTCCTACAATGAGCAGTTCTTC
>NA|TRBJ2-2|NA|TRBV7-2
CASSLVGFTGELFF
TGTGCCAGCAGCTTAGTCGGTTTCACGGGGGAGCTGTTTTTT
>TRBD1|TRBJ2-2|NA|TRBV4-3
CASSQYRTGGTGELFF
TGCGCCAGCAGCCAATATCGGACAGGGGGAACCGGGGAGCTGTTTTTT
>TRBD2|TRBJ2-1|many|TRBV7-2
CASRPYYAGGKDGQFF
TGTGCCAGCAGGCCCTACTACGCGGGGGGGAAGGACGGGCAGTTCTTC
>NA|TRBJ2-5|few|TRBV29-1
CSVDRGLVQETQYF
TGCAGCGTTGATCGGGGACTGGTCCAAGAGACCCAGTACTTC
>NA|TRBJ1-1|NA|TRBV13
CASSPLRGMNTEAFF
TGTGCCAGCAGCCCTCTCAGGGGCATGAACACTGAAGCTTTCTTT
>TRBD2|TRBJ2-1|many|TRBV4-3
CASSQDSSRGLGHNEQFF
TGCGCCAGCAGCCAAGATAGTTCACGGGGACTAGGCCATAATGAGCAGTTCTTC
>NA|TRBJ2-2|NA|TRBV7-9
CASRIQNTGELFF
TGTGCCAGCAGAATACAGAACACCGGGGAGCTGTTTTTT
>NA|TRBJ1-2|few|TRBV6-2/TRBV6-3
CASSYFSQTYRYGYTF
TGTGCCAGCAGTTACTTCTCCCAGACCTACCGGTATGGCTACACCTTC